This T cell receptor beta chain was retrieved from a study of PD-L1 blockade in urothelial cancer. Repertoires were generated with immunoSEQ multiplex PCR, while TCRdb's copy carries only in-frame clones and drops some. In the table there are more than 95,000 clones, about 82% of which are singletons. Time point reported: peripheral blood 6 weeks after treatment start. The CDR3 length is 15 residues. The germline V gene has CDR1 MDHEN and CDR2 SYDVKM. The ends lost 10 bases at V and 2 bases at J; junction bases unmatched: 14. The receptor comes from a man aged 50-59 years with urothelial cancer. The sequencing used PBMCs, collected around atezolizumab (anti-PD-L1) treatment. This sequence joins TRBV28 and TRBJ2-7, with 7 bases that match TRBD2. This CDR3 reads CATSRSAGLTYEQYF. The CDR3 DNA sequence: TGTGCCACCTCGCGGTCAGCGGGACTTACCTACGAGCAGTACTTC.